The 7 T cell receptor beta chains below were found in one sample sequenced in a study of shared clonotypes between healthy human individuals. TCRdb's table, derived via immunoSEQ multiplex PCR, lists solely in-frame clones and lacks some. Among some 2,500,000 clones listed, 92% were seen once. Sequenced sample: naive CD4+ T cells from PBMCs. The subset here: CD45RA+ positively selected. The source of these receptors is a man aged 18-30 years in good health. Some clones in this sample may be carry-over from other donors' samples.

The V call is TRBV11-1, the J call TRBJ2-3; 7 positions match TRBD2. Looked up from germline, CDR1 is SGHAT and CDR2 is FQDESV (reference sequence). The junction had 7 bases not matched to a gene; V was cut back by 1 base and J by 0 bases. The CDR3 has 17 residues. As DNA, the CDR3 is TGTGCCAGCAGCTTAGTGACTAGCTGGACTAGCACAGATACGCAGTATTTT. It yields the protein CASSLVTSWTSTDTQYF. Supplemented by reference TRBV11-1 and TRBJ2-3, the full variable domain reads EAEVAQSPRYKITEKSQAVAFWCDPISGHATLYWYRQILGQGPELLVQFQDESVVDDSQLPKDRFSAERLKGVDSTLKIQPAELGDSAMYLCASSLVTSWTSTDTQYFGPGTRLTVL.

V and J are TRBV6-6 and TRBJ2-2, with TRBD1 matching 8 bases. CDR1 MNHNY and CDR2 SVGAGI come from the germline V gene (reference sequence). The V and J ends lost 5 bases and 7 bases, in that order; junction bases with no gene match: 3. This CDR3 region has 13 residues. In DNA, the CDR3 is TGTGCCAGCAGTGACACAGGGGGCGGGGAGCTGTTTTTT. This translates into CASSDTGGGELFF.

The rearrangement joins TRBV5-1 to TRBJ2-3; no firm D call. Germline V lookup: CDR1 SGHRS, CDR2 YFSETQ. Between the trimmed V and J ends, which lost 4 bases and 3 bases, there was a span of 6 bases. The CDR3 is 12 amino acids. CDR3 coding DNA: TGCGCCAGCAGCCTCATGACAGATACGCAGTATTTT. It encodes CASSLMTDTQYF.

The chain is built from TRBV5-1 and TRBJ2-7, with D perhaps TRBD2 (6 bases). Germline V CDR1 and CDR2: SGHRS, YFSETQ. The CDR3 spans 15 residues. V was shortened by 0 bases and J by 3 bases, with 13 bases between the two germline ends. CDR3 DNA: TGCGCCAGCAGCTTGGGCGGGGCAGACAACTACGAGCAGTACTTC. Translation gives CASSLGGADNYEQYF.

A single count supports this clone. This chain uses TRBV11-1 with TRBJ1-2; 8 nucleotides match TRBD1. J was trimmed by 7 bases and V by 3 bases; bases with no gene match: 7. The CDR3 consists of 14 residues. Germline V gene data show CDR1 as SGHAT and CDR2 as FQDESV (reference sequence). The CDR3 region is CASSLGQGAVGYTF. In DNA form, the CDR3 reads TGTGCCAGCAGCTTGGGTCAGGGGGCTGTTGGCTACACCTTC.

The rearrangement links TRBV30 to TRBJ2-7; TRBD1 matches 7 bases. From germline, CDR1 is GTSNPN and CDR2 SVGIG (reference sequence). Germline trimming cut 2 bases from V and 0 bases from J; bases unmatched to any gene: 4. This CDR3 has 14 residues. The CDR3 sequence is CAWSRRGTSYEQYF. The CDR3 bases are TGTGCCTGGAGTCGCAGGGGGACCTCCTACGAGCAGTACTTC.

The gene calls are TRBV6-6 and TRBJ1-1; D is undetermined. The CDR3 runs 16 residues. Per germline, CDR1 MNHNY and CDR2 SVGAGI (reference sequence). With 2 bases removed from V and 0 bases from J, the gap between germline ends came to 13 bases. This chain's CDR3 is CASSYEMGVMNTEAFF. The CDR3 DNA is TGTGCCAGCAGTTACGAAATGGGAGTCATGAACACTGAAGCTTTCTTT.